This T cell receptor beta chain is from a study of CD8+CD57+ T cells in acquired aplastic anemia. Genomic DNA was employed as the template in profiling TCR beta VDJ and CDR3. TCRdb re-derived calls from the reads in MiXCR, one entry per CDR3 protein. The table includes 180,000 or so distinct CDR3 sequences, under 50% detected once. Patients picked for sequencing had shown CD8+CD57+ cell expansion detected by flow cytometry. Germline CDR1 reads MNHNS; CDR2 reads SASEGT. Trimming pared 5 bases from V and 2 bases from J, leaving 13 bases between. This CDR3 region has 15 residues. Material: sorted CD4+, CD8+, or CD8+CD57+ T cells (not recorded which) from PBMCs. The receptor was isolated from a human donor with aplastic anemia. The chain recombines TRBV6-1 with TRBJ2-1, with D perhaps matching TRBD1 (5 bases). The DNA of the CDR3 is TGTGCCAGCAGTATTCACAGGCTCCCCTACAATGAGCAGTTCTTC. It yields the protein CASSIHRLPYNEQFF.